This section outlines one TCR beta chain sequence together with its context. This sample stems from a study of blood T cell repertoires in COVID-19. Across the whole study: Nucleic acid was either cDNA or gDNA, and it came from T cells, B-cell-depleted T cells, or PBMCs.

TCRdb keeps only in-frame clones here, not all; method: immunoSEQ multiplex PCR. This repertoire shows 300,000 to 350,000 clones, about nine tenths found once; its top ten account for 1%. In germline, CDR1 is SGHVS, CDR2 FQNEAQ. The ends lost 5 bases at V and 1 base at J; junction bases unmatched: 5. The CDR3 is made up of 14 amino acids. Recruitment covered about two dozen US areas and drew participants whose ages spanned about 18 to 100 years. Membership in each cohort depended on participant-reported clinical history. Exposed enrollees had met someone with a PCR-confirmed or clinician-diagnosed COVID-19 case at some point within the 2 weeks before study entry.

The receptor comes from a woman in her twenties or thirties who had been exposed to COVID-19. The chain combines TRBV7-8 with TRBJ2-7; 7 bases align to TRBD1. Sequenced sample: PBMCs or T cells enriched from blood (not recorded which). CDR3 DNA sequence: TGTGCCAGCAGCAGACGGACAGGATCCTACGAGCAGTACTTC. This sequence encodes CASSRRTGSYEQYF.